The 22 T cell receptor beta chains given below trace back to one sample, sequenced in a study of T cell responses to AZD1222 COVID-19 vaccine. The table came from immunoSEQ multiplex PCR; TCRdb's copy has only in-frame clones and leaves some out. The table has about 120,000 clones, roughly 86% seen once; the top ten hold approximately 2.9%. The sequencing used peripheral blood, collected 28 days after the second AZD1222 dose. The receptors shown here come from an adult who received the AZD1222 COVID-19 vaccine.

This rearrangement joins TRBV19 to TRBJ2-6, with TRBD2 identical over 7 bases. Looked up from germline, CDR1 is LNHDA and CDR2 is SQIVND (reference sequence). The CDR3 is 17 residues long. V was clipped by 6 bases and J by 0 bases; unmatched bases: 8. CDR3 residues: CASSRGERLSGANVLTF. CDR3 nucleotide sequence: TGTGCCAGTAGCCGGGGGGAGCGGCTCTCTGGGGCCAACGTCCTGACTTTC. Complete variable domain (other parts from reference TRBV19 and TRBJ2-6): DGGITQSPKYLFRKEGQNVTLSCEQNLNHDAMYWYRQDPGQGLRLIYYSQIVNDFQKGDIAEGYSVSREKKESFPLTVTSAQKNPTAFYLCASSRGERLSGANVLTFGAGSRLTVL.

The chain recombines TRBV30 with TRBJ1-1; no clear D gene. V lost 5 bases to trimming and J lost 5 bases, with 9 bases between them. The CDR3 sequence is 11 residues long. The V gene's germline CDR1 is GTSNPN and CDR2 SVGIG (reference sequence). CDR3 region: CAWAPGTEAFF. CDR3 DNA: TGTGCCTGGGCCCCGGGAACTGAAGCTTTCTTT.

The chain couples TRBV7-9 to TRBJ1-2, with D possibly matching TRBD1 (6 bases). The V gene's germline CDR1 is SEHNR and CDR2 FQNEAQ (reference sequence). The CDR3 contains 15 residues. Trimming pared 10 bases from V and 7 bases from J, leaving 25 bases between. The CDR3 nucleotides read TGTGCCACCTCCCTATGGAACACAGGGAATAGTGGCTACACCTTC. Translation gives CATSLWNTGNSGYTF.

The genes are TRBV5-1 and TRBJ2-6; TRBD1 might be the D (6 bases). The V and J ends lost 6 bases and 2 bases respectively, with 12 bases between them. This CDR3 has 15 amino acids. Per germline, CDR1 SGHRS and CDR2 YFSETQ. The CDR3 DNA reads as TGCGCCAGCAAACACAGGGAAGCTGGGGCCAACGTCCTGACTTTC. This codes for CASKHREAGANVLTF.

V and J are TRBV5-1 and TRBJ1-4; D uncertain. Germline lookup yields CDR1 SGHRS and CDR2 YFSETQ. The CDR3 spans 14 residues. V gave up 2 bases and J gave up 4 bases, with 9 bases separating them. The CDR3 DNA reads as TGCGCCAGCAGCTTCGCAGGCGATAATGAAAAACTGTTTTTT. Translated, it gives CASSFAGDNEKLFF.

The gene calls are TRBV19 and TRBJ1-5; maybe TRBD1 (6 bases). CDR3 size: 16 residues. The germline CDR1 and CDR2 sequences are LNHDA and SQIVND (reference sequence). The V end lost 5 bases, the J end lost 9 bases, and 23 bases lay between the germline ends. The chain's CDR3 is CASSPGRSGGIRPQHF. Written as DNA, the CDR3 is TGTGCCAGTAGTCCTGGTAGGTCGGGGGGCATTCGGCCCCAGCATTTT.

The gene calls are TRBV5-1 and TRBJ1-4, with TRBD1 matching over 10 bases. The CDR3 totals 19 residues. The germline V gene encodes CDR1 SGHRS and CDR2 YFSETQ. J gave up 0 bases and V 5 bases, and 13 bases lay outside the gene matches. The CDR3 spells CASRSGTGDYLATNEKLFF. Here the CDR3 DNA reads TGCGCCAGCAGATCCGGGACAGGGGACTATCTTGCAACTAATGAAAAACTGTTTTTT.

The chain employs TRBV6-5 and TRBJ2-3, with 7 nucleotides matching TRBD1. Germline V gene sequence: CDR1 MNHEY, CDR2 SVGAGI. The V gene end was trimmed by 2 bases and the J gene end by 1 base; junction bases not matched to a gene: 3. This CDR3 is built from 15 residues. The CDR3 region is CASSYRQGGTDTQYF. In DNA, the CDR3 is TGTGCCAGCAGTTACCGGCAGGGGGGCACAGATACGCAGTATTTT.

This chain links TRBV18 with TRBJ2-1, with 7 bases that match TRBD1. V shed 3 bases and J 3 bases; nucleotides not matched to a gene: 2. The CDR3 is 14 residues long. Looked up from germline, CDR1 is KGHSH and CDR2 is LQKENI. CDR3 coding DNA: TGTGCCAGCTCACCTCGGGACAGCTACAATGAGCAGTTCTTC. Protein sequence: CASSPRDSYNEQFF.

The rearrangement links TRBV6-5 to TRBJ1-2; D is undetermined. Germline assignment: CDR1 MNHEY and CDR2 SVGAGI. The CDR3 runs to 15 residues. V lost 0 bases, J lost 1 base, and 9 bases lay in between. The CDR3 DNA is TGTGCCAGCAGTTACTCAGGCAGATATAACTATGGCTACACCTTC. It codes for CASSYSGRYNYGYTF.

The rearrangement joins TRBV5-8 to TRBJ1-1; D possibly corresponds to TRBD1 (5 bases). Germline-derived CDR1 and CDR2 are SGHTS and YDEGEE. The CDR3 extends over 13 amino acids. The germline V and J ends were trimmed by 0 bases and 12 bases, with 15 bases remaining between them. CDR3 residues: CASSLAGAGRPFF. The CDR3 bases are TGTGCCAGCAGCTTGGCCGGGGCAGGGCGGCCTTTCTTT.

The J gene is TRBJ2-1, the V gene TRBV5-1; perhaps TRBD2 as D (6 bases). V lost 1 base and J 7 bases, leaving 12 bases between the germline ends. The CDR3 has 14 residues. The germline V gene encodes CDR1 SGHRS and CDR2 YFSETQ. The CDR3, as DNA: TGCGCCAGCAGCTTGTCCCTGGCGGGGAATGAGCAGTTCTTC. Its protein is CASSLSLAGNEQFF.

This chain uses TRBV28 with TRBJ1-4; 8 bases agree with TRBD1. V shed 5 bases, J shed 7 bases, and the junction held 9 bases outside the gene matches. Germline loops: CDR1 MDHEN, CDR2 SYDVKM. This CDR3 region has 15 residues. CDR3 in amino acids: CASSTTRQGFEKLFF. CDR3 sequence (DNA): TGTGCCAGCAGTACTACCCGACAGGGGTTTGAAAAACTGTTTTTT.

The genes are TRBV13 and TRBJ2-7; D gene ambiguous. V was trimmed by 3 bases and J by 0 bases, leaving 9 bases between them. CDR1 is PRHDT and CDR2 is FYEKMQ in the germline V gene (reference sequence). CDR3 size: 14 residues. In DNA, the CDR3 is TGTGCCAGCAGCTTCGGCAGGAGCTCCTACGAGCAGTACTTC. It yields the protein CASSFGRSSYEQYF.

The V gene is TRBV3-1 (or the pseudogene TRBV3-2), the J gene TRBJ2-3; 7 bases map to TRBD2. Germline V CDR1 and CDR2: LGHDT, YNNKEL (reference sequence). The CDR3 length is 15 residues. Trimming cost V 4 bases and J 2 bases; bases outside gene matches: 6. As DNA, the CDR3 is TGTGCCAGCAGCCTGGCGGGGACTACCACAGATACGCAGTATTTT. This translates into CASSLAGTTTDTQYF.

J is TRBJ2-7 and V is TRBV5-1, with D possibly being TRBD1 or TRBD2 (5 bases each). The V end was cut by 0 bases, the J end by 7 bases, with 20 bases between. This CDR3 is built from 16 residues. CDR1 and CDR2 from the germline V gene are SGHRS and YFSETQ. The CDR3 coding sequence is TGCGCCAGCAGCTTGGTCCCCCCGGGACGGGTTGAGGAGCAGTACTTC. Encoded protein: CASSLVPPGRVEEQYF.

The chain employs TRBV18 and TRBJ1-1; no firm D call. Trimming cost V 7 bases and J 5 bases, with 8 bases left between them. CDR1 is KGHSH, CDR2 LQKENI, per germline. The CDR3 sequence is 11 residues long. The CDR3 spells CASFSRTEAFF. CDR3 nucleotides: TGTGCCAGCTTCTCGAGAACTGAAGCTTTCTTT.

V gene TRBV5-8 combines with J gene TRBJ1-1; the D is unclear. CDR3 size: 13 residues. Germline V lookup: CDR1 SGHTS, CDR2 YDEGEE. The V end was cut by 2 bases, the J end by 0 bases, with 5 bases between. CDR3 residues: CASSFRLNTEAFF. The CDR3, as DNA: TGTGCCAGCAGCTTTAGGCTGAACACTGAAGCTTTCTTT. The full variable domain, its missing parts supplied by reference TRBV5-8 and TRBJ1-1, is EAGVTQSPTHLIKTRGQQATLRCSPISGHTSVYWYQQALGLGLQFLLWYDEGEERNRGNFPPRFSGRQFPNYSSELNVNALELEDSALYLCASSFRLNTEAFFGQGTRLTVV.

The chain has TRBV5-4 and TRBJ2-5; tentative D call: TRBD1 (5 bases). Germline values: CDR1 SGHNT, CDR2 YYREEE (reference sequence). The CDR3 totals 16 residues. The germline V and J ends were trimmed by 0 bases and 4 bases, with 16 bases remaining between them. CDR3 sequence (DNA): TGTGCCAGCAGCTTGGTGACAGCTATTGGGCTAGAGACCCAGTACTTC. Translating it yields CASSLVTAIGLETQYF.

The V gene is TRBV2, the J gene TRBJ1-2; no reliable D call. Trimming pared 6 bases from V and 4 bases from J, leaving 9 bases between. Germline loops: CDR1 SNHLY, CDR2 FYNNEI. The CDR3 is made up of 12 amino acids. The CDR3 nucleotides are TGTGCCAGCAGCCGGACGGTCTATGGCTACACCTTC. Residues: CASSRTVYGYTF.

The V call is TRBV3-1 (or the pseudogene TRBV3-2), the J call TRBJ1-2, with a tentative D call TRBD1 (6 bases). Between the trimmed V and J ends, which lost 2 bases and 8 bases, there was a span of 18 bases. Germline CDR1 LGHDT, CDR2 YNNKEL (reference sequence). The CDR3 contains 15 residues. The CDR3 sequence is CASSQHFSGAGGYTF. As DNA, the CDR3 is TGTGCCAGCAGCCAACACTTCTCAGGGGCGGGCGGCTACACCTTC.

The V and J genes are TRBV4-3 and TRBJ2-2, with 7 bases aligning to TRBD1. Germline V gene sequence: CDR1 LGHNA, CDR2 YSLEER. J was trimmed by 3 bases and V by 5 bases; bases with no gene match: 6. CDR3 length equals 15 residues. In nucleotides, the CDR3 is TGCGCCAGCAGCAATAACAGGGGCTACACCGGGGAGCTGTTTTTT. It encodes CASSNNRGYTGELFF.